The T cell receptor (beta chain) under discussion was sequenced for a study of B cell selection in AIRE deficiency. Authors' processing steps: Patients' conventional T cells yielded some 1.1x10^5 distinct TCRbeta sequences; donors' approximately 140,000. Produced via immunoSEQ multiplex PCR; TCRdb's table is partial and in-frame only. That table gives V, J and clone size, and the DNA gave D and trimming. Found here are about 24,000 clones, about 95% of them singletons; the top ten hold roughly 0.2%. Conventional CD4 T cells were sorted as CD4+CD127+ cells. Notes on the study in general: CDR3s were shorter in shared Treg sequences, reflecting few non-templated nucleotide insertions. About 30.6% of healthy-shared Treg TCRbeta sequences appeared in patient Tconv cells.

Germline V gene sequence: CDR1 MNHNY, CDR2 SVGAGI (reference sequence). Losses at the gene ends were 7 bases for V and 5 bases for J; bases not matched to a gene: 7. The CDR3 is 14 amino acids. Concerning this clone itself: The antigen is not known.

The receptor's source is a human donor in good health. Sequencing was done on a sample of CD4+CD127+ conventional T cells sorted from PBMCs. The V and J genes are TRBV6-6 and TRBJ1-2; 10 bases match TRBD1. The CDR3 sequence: CASTLGQGVYGYTF. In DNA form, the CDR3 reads TGTGCCAGCACTTTAGGACAGGGGGTGTATGGCTACACCTTC.